These 25 T cell receptor beta chains were all obtained from the same sample, sequenced in a study of T cells in localized non-small cell lung cancer. Sequenced by immunoSEQ multiplex PCR; TCRdb stores in-frame clones only, minus some. Counted here are more than 1,500 clones, roughly 28% occurring once; the ten biggest clones make up more than 15%. The material sequenced was lung tumor tissue, taken before any cancer treatment. The receptors were sampled from a man aged 35-69 years with stage II lung adenocarcinoma.

This clone was detected a few times. The rearrangement uses TRBV5-1 and TRBJ2-7; TRBD1 or TRBD2 may be the D gene (5 bases each). The CDR3 is 20 residues long. CDR1 is SGHRS and CDR2 is YFSETQ in the germline V gene. V was cut by 5 bases and J by 3 bases, with 33 bases left in between. The CDR3 loop reads CASRFPPGELPPGALYEQYF. For the CDR3, the DNA is TGCGCCAGCAGGTTCCCGCCTGGAGAGTTACCCCCCGGGGCCCTCTACGAGCAGTACTTC. The whole variable domain, filled in from reference TRBV5-1 and TRBJ2-7, reads KAGVTQTPRYLIKTRGQQVTLSCSPISGHRSVSWYQQTPGQGLQFLFEYFSETQRNKGNFPGRFSGRQFSNSRSEMNVSTLELGDSALYLCASRFPPGELPPGALYEQYFGPGTRLTVT.

This clone is medium-sized within its sample. The genes are TRBV11-3 and TRBJ2-2; D may correspond to TRBD1 or TRBD2 (6 bases each). CDR3 length equals 16 residues. V lost 3 bases to trimming and J lost 5 bases, with 16 bases between them. Per germline, CDR1 SGHNT and CDR2 YENEEA. This CDR3 is CASSFRGGTSTGELFF. Here the CDR3 DNA reads TGTGCCAGCAGCTTTAGAGGGGGGACATCAACCGGGGAGCTGTTTTTT.

The genes are TRBV4-1 and TRBJ2-3; 7 bases fit TRBD1. The CDR3 consists of 15 residues. Germline lookup yields CDR1 MGHRA and CDR2 YSYEKL. V was clipped by 0 bases and J by 4 bases; unmatched bases: 4. The CDR3 reads CASSQEDRAADTQYF. The CDR3, as DNA: TGCGCCAGCAGCCAAGAAGACAGGGCGGCAGATACGCAGTATTTT.

The genes are TRBV18 and TRBJ2-3; 7 bases line up with TRBD2. There are 15 residues in the CDR3. Germline CDR1 is KGHSH and CDR2 is LQKENI. V dropped 1 base and J dropped 2; count of bases not matched to a gene: 3. CDR3 region: CASSPRSGVTDTQYF. The CDR3 DNA is TGTGCCAGCTCACCACGGAGCGGGGTCACAGATACGCAGTATTTT.

The rearrangement uses TRBV28 and TRBJ2-3; no reliable D call. Germline V lookup: CDR1 MDHEN, CDR2 SYDVKM. The CDR3 is 13 residues long. With 5 bases removed from V and 2 bases from J, the gap between germline ends came to 8 bases. The chain's CDR3 is CASSPRFTDTQYF. The CDR3 nucleotides are TGTGCCAGCAGTCCCCGATTCACAGATACGCAGTATTTT.

V is TRBV28 and J is TRBJ1-5; no reliable D call. Trimming removed 10 bases at V and 2 bases at J, with 15 bases between. CDR1 and CDR2 (germline): MDHEN, SYDVKM. This CDR3 contains 14 residues. The CDR3 bases are TGTGCCACCTCCATCGCGGTCGGCAATCAGCCCCAGCATTTT. Its protein is CATSIAVGNQPQHF.

The V gene is TRBV29-1, the J gene TRBJ2-1; TRBD2 agrees at 13 bases. The V gene end was trimmed by 7 bases and the J gene end by 10 bases; junction bases not matched to a gene: 4. The length of the CDR3 is 12 residues. The germline gives CDR1 SQVTM, CDR2 ANQGSEA. The chain's CDR3 is CSGGTSGTEQFF. The CDR3 DNA follows: TGCAGCGGCGGGACTAGCGGGACAGAGCAGTTCTTC.

This chain uses TRBV30 with TRBJ1-1; D might be TRBD1 (6 bases). V was pared by 4 bases and J by 4 bases, with 7 bases between. There are 11 residues in the CDR3. From germline, CDR1 is GTSNPN and CDR2 SVGIG (reference sequence). CDR3 protein: CAWKGGTEAFF. CDR3 bases: TGTGCCTGGAAGGGGGGCACTGAAGCTTTCTTT. Drawing the rest from reference TRBV30 and TRBJ1-1, the complete variable domain is SQTIHQWPATLVQPVGSPLSLECTVEGTSNPNLYWYRQAAGRGLQLLFYSVGIGQISSEVPQNLSASRPQDRQFILSSKKLLLSDSGFYLCAWKGGTEAFFGQGTRLTVV.

The genes are TRBV28 and TRBJ1-2, with 9 nucleotides matching TRBD1. The CDR3 is 15 residues long. The V gene end was trimmed by 6 bases and the J gene end by 2 bases; junction bases not matched to a gene: 7. Germline V lookup: CDR1 MDHEN, CDR2 SYDVKM. CDR3 loop: CASRHGTGQNYGYTF. CDR3 sequence (DNA): TGTGCCAGCAGACACGGGACAGGGCAGAACTATGGCTACACCTTC.

This clone was seen a few times. V usage is TRBV1 and J usage is TRBJ1-1. TRBV1 is labeled a pseudogene. The CDR3 is 15 residues long. The CDR3 loop reads CASSQDRGVYTEAFF. The CDR3 DNA reads as TGCGCCAGCAGCCAAGATCGAGGGGTTTACACTGAAGCTTTCTTT.

The rearrangement joins TRBV29-1 to TRBJ2-7; 10 nucleotides line up with TRBD1. The V segment lost 6 bases and the J segment 7 bases; nucleotides outside the gene matches: 15. The CDR3 loop spans 15 amino acids. Germline CDR1 SQVTM, CDR2 ANQGSEA. This CDR3 is CSVKVPGQGTGEQYF. Here the CDR3 DNA reads TGCAGCGTAAAAGTGCCGGGACAGGGGACTGGGGAGCAGTACTTC.

This clone was found a few times. CDR3: CAGSRTGGVNNEQFF. The DNA of the CDR3 is TGTGCCGGATCCCGAACAGGGGGCGTTAACAATGAGCAGTTCTTC. The J gene is TRBJ2-1, the V gene TRBV19; 9 bases fit TRBD1. Looked up from germline, CDR1 is LNHDA and CDR2 is SQIVND (reference sequence). CDR3 length equals 15 residues. Trimming cost V 11 bases and J 5 bases; bases outside gene matches: 13.

By share, this clone ranks as medium-sized. The gene calls are TRBV11-3 and TRBJ2-7; possibly TRBD2 for D (5 bases). The V end was cut by 6 bases, the J end by 4 bases, with 19 bases between. The CDR3 covers 15 residues. From germline, CDR1 is SGHNT and CDR2 YENEEA. In DNA, the CDR3 is TGTGCCAGCAGGACTATACGCGGCGAAGGGTACGAGCAGTACTTC. As protein: CASRTIRGEGYEQYF.

In its sample, this clone was seen a few times. This rearrangement joins TRBV10-1 to TRBJ1-1; 9 nucleotides agree with TRBD1. Looked up from germline, CDR1 is WNHNN and CDR2 is SYGVQD (reference sequence). After removal of 4 bases from V and 5 bases from J, the junction contained 8 bases not matched to a gene. This CDR3 has 15 amino acids. CDR3 coding DNA: TGCGCCAGCAGTGCCTCCGGGACAGGGTATACTGAAGCTTTCTTT. It yields the protein CASSASGTGYTEAFF.

This clone showed up just once. The V call is TRBV11-3, the J call TRBJ2-1, with TRBD1 matching over 7 bases. Per germline, CDR1 SGHNT and CDR2 YENEEA. The CDR3 is 15 residues long. V shed 1 base and J 1 base; nucleotides not matched to a gene: 1. The CDR3 nucleotides read TGTGCCAGCAGCTTAGGGACAGGATCCTACAATGAGCAGTTCTTC. Its protein product is CASSLGTGSYNEQFF.

Concerning this clone itself: At one end, the junction sequence differs from germline, possibly due to a read error. The chain carries TRBV6-7 and TRBJ2-3, with D possibly TRBD2 on 5 matching bases. TRBV6-7 belongs to the ORF category, with a function that is uncertain. The CDR3 is 17 amino acids. CDR3 sequence: CVSSYSASASGTDTQYF. For the CDR3, the DNA is TGTGTCAGCAGTTACTCTGCGAGCGCTTCGGGAACGGATACGCAGTATTTT.

The chain employs TRBV19 and TRBJ2-4; D is perhaps TRBD2 (7 bases). Trimming removed 6 bases from V and 2 bases from J, with 20 bases in between. CDR3 size: 17 residues. Germline values: CDR1 LNHDA, CDR2 SQIVND (reference sequence). The CDR3 spells CASRPRAGAETKNIQYF. Written as DNA, the CDR3 is TGTGCCAGTAGACCCCGCGCGGGGGCGGAAACCAAAAACATTCAGTACTTC.

This clone was observed a few times. This rearrangement joins TRBV18 to TRBJ1-4; D possibly corresponds to TRBD1 (5 bases). CDR3 length equals 16 residues. CDR1 KGHSH and CDR2 LQKENI come from the germline V gene. Trimming cost V 3 bases and J 7 bases, with 18 bases left between them. CDR3 nucleotides: TGTGCCAGCTCACCCCCCATAGGAGGGGAGGGTGAAAAACTGTTTTTT. It codes for CASSPPIGGEGEKLFF.

The chain combines TRBV16 with TRBJ2-7, with TRBD2 as a possible D gene (5 bases). CDR1 is KGHSY, CDR2 FQNENV, per germline. The CDR3 contains 12 residues. Trimming took 5 bases from V and 7 from J, leaving 12 bases between them. CDR3 nucleotide sequence: TGTGCCAGCAGCGACGGACTCTCGGAGCAGTACTTC. Translation gives CASSDGLSEQYF.

The V call is TRBV5-1, the J call TRBJ2-7; TRBD2 is a possible D gene (5 bases). Per the germline V gene, CDR1 is SGHRS and CDR2 is YFSETQ. The CDR3 sequence is 14 residues long. V lost 5 bases and J lost 1, with 13 bases in between. The CDR3 protein is CASRGVTSSYEQYF. The DNA for the CDR3 is TGCGCCAGCAGGGGAGTAACGTCATCCTACGAGCAGTACTTC. Filled out from reference TRBV5-1 and TRBJ2-7, the complete variable domain reads KAGVTQTPRYLIKTRGQQVTLSCSPISGHRSVSWYQQTPGQGLQFLFEYFSETQRNKGNFPGRFSGRQFSNSRSEMNVSTLELGDSALYLCASRGVTSSYEQYFGPGTRLTVT.

The gene calls are TRBV28 and TRBJ1-2, with 7 bases fitting TRBD1. J was trimmed by 2 bases and V by 7 bases; bases with no gene match: 7. The CDR3 contains 14 residues. Germline V gene sequence: CDR1 MDHEN, CDR2 SYDVKM. The CDR3 DNA sequence: TGTGCCAGCATCCAACAGGGGCCGAACTATGGCTACACCTTC. It specifies CASIQQGPNYGYTF.

The chain couples TRBV6-8 to TRBJ2-7; D unresolved. Germline V CDR1 and CDR2: MNHGY, SAAAGT. This CDR3 comprises 15 residues. The V end was cut by 6 bases, the J end by 0 bases, with 15 bases between. The CDR3 loop is CASSLLTVSSYEQYF. The CDR3 coding sequence is TGTGCCAGCAGCCTTTTAACTGTGAGCTCCTACGAGCAGTACTTC.

The rearrangement uses TRBV30 and TRBJ1-1, with D possibly being TRBD1 (5 bases). CDR1 is GTSNPN, CDR2 SVGIG, per germline (reference sequence). Trimming pared 4 bases from V and 0 bases from J, leaving 18 bases between. The CDR3 covers 16 residues. CDR3 sequence reads: CAWTRAVGRLNTEAFF. DNA of the CDR3: TGTGCCTGGACCCGCGCCGTGGGACGGCTGAACACTGAAGCTTTCTTT.

The V gene is TRBV18, the J gene TRBJ1-4; D is undetermined. Between the trimmed V and J ends, which lost 4 bases and 1 base, there was a span of 4 bases. The germline CDR1 and CDR2 sequences are KGHSH and LQKENI. The CDR3 runs 13 residues. CDR3 nucleotides: TGTGCCAGCTCACAGGGAACTAATGAAAAACTGTTTTTT. It yields the protein CASSQGTNEKLFF.

The chain carries TRBV11-3 and TRBJ2-7, with 7 bases lining up with TRBD2. Germline trimming cut 1 base from V and 9 bases from J; bases unmatched to any gene: 15. Germline CDR1 reads SGHNT; CDR2 reads YENEEA. The CDR3 loop spans 16 amino acids. Written as DNA, the CDR3 is TGTGCCAGCAGCTTAGGAACTAGCGTAGCCGGGGTCGGGCAGTACTTC. Translation gives CASSLGTSVAGVGQYF.